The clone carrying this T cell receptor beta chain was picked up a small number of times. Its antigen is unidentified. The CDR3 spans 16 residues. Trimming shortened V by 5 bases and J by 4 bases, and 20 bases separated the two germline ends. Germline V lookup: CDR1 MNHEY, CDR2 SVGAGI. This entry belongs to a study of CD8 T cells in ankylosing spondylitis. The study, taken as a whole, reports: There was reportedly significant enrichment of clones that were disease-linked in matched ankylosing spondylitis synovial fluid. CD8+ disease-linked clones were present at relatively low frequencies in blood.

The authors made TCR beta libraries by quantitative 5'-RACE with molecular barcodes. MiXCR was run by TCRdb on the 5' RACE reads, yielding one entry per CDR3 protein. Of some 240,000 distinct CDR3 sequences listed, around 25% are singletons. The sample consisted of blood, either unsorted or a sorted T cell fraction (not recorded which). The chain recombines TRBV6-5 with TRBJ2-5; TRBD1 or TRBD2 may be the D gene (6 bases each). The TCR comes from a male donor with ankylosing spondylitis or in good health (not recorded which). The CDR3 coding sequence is TGTGCCAGCAGTAACCCGGGGGCACCGTGGGGAGAGACCCAGTACTTC. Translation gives CASSNPGAPWGETQYF.